This T cell receptor beta chain was sequenced during a study of patients and donors after allogeneic stem cell transplantation. This clonotype was seen more than once but under ten times. This CDR3 contains 16 residues. Trimming removed 0 bases at V and 1 base at J, with 11 bases between. Germline values: CDR1 LGHNA, CDR2 YSLEER. MiXCR was run by TCRdb on the RT-PCR reads, yielding one entry per CDR3 protein. Of around 150,000 distinct CDR3 sequences detected, approximately 30% appear once; the ten largest clones hold 2.5% to 3.5%. This rearrangement joins TRBV4-3 to TRBJ2-3, with D unclear. This receptor was taken from a human donor who was either an allogeneic HSCT recipient or a stem cell or donor lymphocyte infusion donor (not recorded which). It is not recorded whose cells these are; they may come from a transplant donor. The sequenced sample was blood, either unsorted or a sorted T cell fraction (not recorded which). CDR3 bases: TGCGCCAGCAGCCAAGAAAGGCAGTTCCGCACAGATACGCAGTATTTT. It is translated as CASSQERQFRTDTQYF.